The 6 T cell receptor beta chains in this list originate from one sample, sequenced in a study of cytomegalovirus exposure and HLA in healthy donors. In the PCR, 60 Vbeta and 13 Jbeta primers were used. Only in-frame clones appear in the TCRdb table, and some are missing; sequencing was by immunoSEQ multiplex PCR. Here the sample spans just under 70,000 clones, over 75% being singletons. Material: PBMCs. These TCRs come from a human donor in good health.

The chain is built from TRBV6-1 and TRBJ1-4; 12 bases are a match to TRBD1. There are 17 residues in the CDR3. Germline V gene sequence: CDR1 MNHNS, CDR2 SASEGT. V lost 3 bases and J lost 8; bases outside the gene matches: 10. DNA for the CDR3: TGTGCCAGCAGTGACCCGGGACAGGGGGCATTGGGCGAAAAACTGTTTTTT. Amino acids: CASSDPGQGALGEKLFF.

J is TRBJ1-1 and V is TRBV7-2; D call uncertain. V was shortened by 5 bases and J by 5 bases, with 18 bases between the two germline ends. CDR3 length: 15 amino acids. Germline V CDR1 and CDR2: SGHTA, FQGNSA. The CDR3 loop is CASSPHAGSGTEAFF. As DNA, the CDR3 is TGTGCCAGCAGCCCCCACGCAGGCTCGGGAACTGAAGCTTTCTTT. The full variable domain, its missing parts supplied by reference TRBV7-2 and TRBJ1-1, is GAGVSQSPSNKVTEKGKDVELRCDPISGHTALYWYRQSLGQGLEFLIYFQGNSAPDKSGLPSDRFSAERTGGSVSTLTIQRTQQEDSAVYLCASSPHAGSGTEAFFGQGTRLTVV.

V gene TRBV6-5 combines with J gene TRBJ2-5; the D is unclear. The J call may be incorrect, as the DNA end agrees better with TRBJ2-7. The germline CDR1 and CDR2 sequences are MNHEY and SVGAGI. The CDR3 is made up of 11 amino acids. In DNA, the CDR3 is TGTGCCAGCAGTTGGGCCTACGAGCAGTACTTC. Its protein product is CASSWAYEQYF.

With respect to this clone: One end of the junction is discordant with germline, which a read error may explain. The chain is built from TRBV15 and TRBJ1-2, with D perhaps matching TRBD1 (5 bases). Germline CDR1 LNHNV, CDR2 YYDKDF (reference sequence). There are 13 residues in the CDR3. The CDR3 bases are TGTGCCACCAGCAGCAACAGGATCTATGGCTACCCCTTC. The encoded protein is CATSSNRIYGYPF.

The chain couples TRBV7-8 to TRBJ2-1; 7 bases fit TRBD1. The CDR3 has 14 residues. The V gene end was trimmed by 5 bases and the J gene end by 6 bases; junction bases not matched to a gene: 7. Germline CDR1 is SGHVS and CDR2 is FQNEAQ. CDR3 amino acids: CASSLRTGGNEQFF. For the CDR3, the DNA is TGTGCCAGCAGCCTGCGGACAGGAGGCAATGAGCAGTTCTTC.

This clone appeared a single time. V and J are TRBV29-1 and TRBJ2-5; D possibly corresponds to TRBD2 (5 bases). Germline V CDR1 and CDR2: SQVTM, ANQGSEA. The CDR3 totals 13 residues. V shed 5 bases and J shed 3 bases, with 13 bases lying between them. For the CDR3, the DNA is TGCAGCGTTCAGCCCAGCGGTGAAGAGACCCAGTACTTC. It is translated as CSVQPSGEETQYF.